The text below deals with one TCR beta chain. CDR1 LNHDA and CDR2 SQIVND come from the germline V gene (reference sequence). The CDR3 is made up of 15 amino acids. The method, 5' RACE with UMI labels, was used to prepare the TRB cDNA libraries. With the 5' RACE reads reprocessed, TCRdb shows one record per CDR3 protein and no DNA. Its table lists 5,800 or so distinct CDR3 sequences. The data were taken from a study of CXCR3-negative and CXCR3-positive naive CD8 T cells. CD45RO-CCR7+CD27+CD95- characterized naive CD8+ T cells. This receptor was obtained from a human donor in good health. Some clones in this sample may be carry-over from other donors' samples. The sample comprised naive CXCR3- CD8+ T cells from blood. Subset defined: CD45RO-CCR7+CD27+CD95- naive CD8+ T cells lacking CXCR3 (TNR3-). The V gene is TRBV19, the J gene TRBJ2-7; absent DNA, TCRdb's TRBD1 call cannot be checked. CDR3 loop: CASSGGPENFYEQYF.